This TCR beta chain appears in the sequencing data of a study of cytomegalovirus exposure and HLA in healthy donors. At the level of the study: Earlier, almost 120 million unique TCR beta sequences were recovered from about 170 million T cells by an analysis. Clustering assigned 81% of the approximately 390 genotyped donors to the Caucasian-associated ancestry cluster. Whole-study results and caveats: Sequencing probably produced one cluster of sequence variants that were highly shared. In vitro experiments confirmed that three CMV-associated chains were specific for CMV antigens.

V lost 6 bases and J 0 bases, leaving 9 bases between the germline ends. The CDR3 has 14 residues. Per the germline V gene, CDR1 is MGHRA and CDR2 is YSYEKL. Comment on this clone: No antigen is known for it.

60 Vbeta and 13 Jbeta primers were used in PCR. Sequencing used immunoSEQ multiplex PCR; TCRdb keeps in-frame clones, though not all of them. Of some 110,000 clones listed, roughly four fifths were seen once; the top ten hold under 1.5%. The V and J genes are TRBV4-1 and TRBJ1-5; D remains unclear. What was sequenced was PBMCs. This receptor was taken from a man aged 35-49 years in good health and CMV-seronegative. CDR3 loop: CASRDFYSNQPQHF. The CDR3 DNA is TGCGCCAGCAGGGACTTCTATAGCAATCAGCCCCAGCATTTT.